This T cell receptor beta chain was retrieved from a study of T cells in Graves' hyperthyroidism and ophthalmopathy. V was shortened by 0 bases and J by 3 bases, with 8 bases between the two germline ends. The germline CDR1 and CDR2 sequences are MNHEY and SMNVEV (reference sequence). The CDR3 runs 14 residues. Patients between 18 and 65 years old had hyperthyroidism, newly diagnosed and lasting under 2 months. Investigators excluded patients with uncontrolled infection, other autoimmune disease, pregnancy or lactation. Whole-study findings and limits: The model foresaw ophthalmopathy a median roughly 6.6 months prior to onset. Among clonotypes expanded in thyroid above 0.001, most were also found in blood.

Amplification targeted TCR beta CDR3 regions from RNA transcripts. A set of HTBI primers served as the primers for a first-round RT-PCR of the TCR CDR3. TCRdb reprocessed the multiplex PCR reads with MiXCR, giving one entry per CDR3 protein. This table holds about 400,000 distinct CDR3 sequences, 15% to 19% found once. This clonotype occurred many times. Its target is unknown. Sequences were obtained from blood. This sequence joins TRBV27 and TRBJ1-2; no definite D call. This sequence originates from a woman between 18 and 29 years old with Graves' hyperthyroidism. The CDR3 reads CASSLSGSYYGYTF. The CDR3 DNA reads as TGTGCCAGCAGTTTATCTGGCAGCTACTATGGCTACACCTTC.